This T cell receptor beta chain came from a study of cytomegalovirus exposure and HLA in healthy donors. Across the study: Earlier results showed some 120 million unique TCR beta sequences derived from approximately 180 million T cells.

On this clone: No antigen is known for it. The missing conserved phenylalanine or tryptophan at the end of this CDR3 makes a read error likely.

Amplification used 60 Vbeta primers and 13 Jbeta primers. TCRdb's table, derived via immunoSEQ multiplex PCR, lists solely in-frame clones and lacks some. The sample includes 55,000 to 70,000 clones, roughly 68% of them seen just once. V lost 1 base to trimming and J lost 2 bases, with 8 bases between them. This CDR3 contains 14 residues. CDR1 and CDR2 (germline): LGHNA, YNFKEQ. Study-wide results and caveats: A previous analysis found most TCR beta V segments productive roughly 87% or roughly 30% of the time. When a later analysis compared HLA-associated TCR beta chains with equally common others, the HLA-associated chains turned out to be more clonally expanded and to have lower generation probabilities.

The chain uses TRBV4-2 and TRBJ1-1; no definite D call. The sequenced sample was PBMCs. This clonotype originated in a woman in her sixties in good health and CMV-seropositive. The CDR3 DNA follows: TGTGCCAGCAGCCAAGGAGCAGGTAACACTGAAGCTTTCGTT. Translated, it gives CASSQGAGNTEAFV.